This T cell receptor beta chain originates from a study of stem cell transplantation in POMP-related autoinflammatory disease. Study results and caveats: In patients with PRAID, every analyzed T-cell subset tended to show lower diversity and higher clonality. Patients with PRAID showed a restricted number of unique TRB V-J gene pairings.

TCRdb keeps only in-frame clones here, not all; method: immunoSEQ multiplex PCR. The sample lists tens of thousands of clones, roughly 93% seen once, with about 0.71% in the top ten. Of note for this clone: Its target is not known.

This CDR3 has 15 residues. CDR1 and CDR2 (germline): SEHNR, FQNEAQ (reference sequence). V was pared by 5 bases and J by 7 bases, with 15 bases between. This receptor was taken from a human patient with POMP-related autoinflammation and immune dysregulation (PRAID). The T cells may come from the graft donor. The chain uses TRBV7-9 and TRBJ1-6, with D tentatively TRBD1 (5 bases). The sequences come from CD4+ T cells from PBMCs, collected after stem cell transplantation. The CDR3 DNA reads TGTGCCAGCAGCCCGACCGGGGGGAACAATTCACCCCTCCACTTT. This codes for CASSPTGGNNSPLHF. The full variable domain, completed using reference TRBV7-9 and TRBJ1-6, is DTGVSQNPRHKITKRGQNVTFRCDPISEHNRLYWYRQTLGQGPEFLTYFQNEAQLEKSRLLSDRFSAERPKGSFSTLEIQRTEQGDSAMYLCASSPTGGNNSPLHFGNGTRLTVT.